This TCR beta chain stems from a study of CD4+ T cells in melanoma (dated by TCRdb to about 2022). Regarding the research as a whole: Neoantigen-specific CD4+ T cells in human melanoma were investigated in the study.

Donors were patients with melanoma. To note about this clone: What antigen it recognizes has not been identified. No much larger clone exists at a distance of one base, and base qualities are not known.

Receptor libraries were prepared by the immunoSEQ multiplex PCR assay. TCRdb mirrors the immuneACCESS table, restricted to in-frame sequences. Some clones are absent from its copies; in checked studies, under half trace to an unresolved V gene, and the reason for the others is unknown. This sample comprises under 20,000 clones, 70% to 80% of them detected only once. The biggest ten clones account for 10% to 15% of the sample. The investigation overall reported the following: Neoantigen-specific CD4+ T cells in melanoma were reported to show diverse differentiation states. Neoantigen-specific CD4+ T cells were reported to be correlated with the function of CD8+ T cells, macrophages and B cells.

The sequence was obtained from a human donor with melanoma. Sample: cells from a culture (not recorded whether cultured in vitro).

In nucleotides, the sequence is TGTGCCAGCAGCTTGGGGCTAGCGGGGGGCCTCCAAGAGACCCAGTACTTC. This translates into CASSLGLAGGLQETQYF. The chain is made from TRBV5-4 and TRBJ2-5, with TRBD2 identical over 11 junction bases. Including cysteine and phenylalanine, the CDR3 has 17 amino acids. Only CDR3 DNA is held: 51 bases, read in frame from base 1. V trim: 0 bases; J trim: 1 base; unmatched bases: 5. According to the germline V gene (reference sequence), CDR1 reads SGHNT and CDR2 reads YYREEE.